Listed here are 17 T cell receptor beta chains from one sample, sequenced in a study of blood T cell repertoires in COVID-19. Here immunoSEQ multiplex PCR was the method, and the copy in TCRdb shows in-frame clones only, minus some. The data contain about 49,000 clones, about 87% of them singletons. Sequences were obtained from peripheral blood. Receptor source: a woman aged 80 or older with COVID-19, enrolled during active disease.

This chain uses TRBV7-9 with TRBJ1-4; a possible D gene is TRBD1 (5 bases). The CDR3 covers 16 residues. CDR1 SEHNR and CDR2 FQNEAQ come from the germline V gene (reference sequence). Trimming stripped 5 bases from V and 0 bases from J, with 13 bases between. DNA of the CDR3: TGTGCCAGCAGCCTGCCGCAGGGTTCAACTAATGAAAAACTGTTTTTT. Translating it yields CASSLPQGSTNEKLFF. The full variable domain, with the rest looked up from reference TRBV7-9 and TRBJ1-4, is DTGVSQNPRHKITKRGQNVTFRCDPISEHNRLYWYRQTLGQGPEFLTYFQNEAQLEKSRLLSDRFSAERPKGSFSTLEIQRTEQGDSAMYLCASSLPQGSTNEKLFFGSGTQLSVL.

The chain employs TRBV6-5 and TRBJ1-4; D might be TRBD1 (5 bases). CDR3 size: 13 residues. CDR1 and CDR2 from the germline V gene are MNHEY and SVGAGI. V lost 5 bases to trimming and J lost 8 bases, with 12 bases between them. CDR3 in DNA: TGTGCCAGCAGTCCAAGACAGTTGGAAAAACTGTTTTTT. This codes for CASSPRQLEKLFF.

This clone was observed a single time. CDR3 sequence: CASSSQGEAFF. DNA for the CDR3: TGTGCCAGCAGTTCACAGGGTGAAGCTTTCTTT. The chain combines TRBV6-5 with TRBJ1-1; tentatively, D is TRBD1 (6 bases). The V and J ends lost 4 bases and 7 bases respectively, with 7 bases between them. The CDR3 sequence is 11 residues long. Germline CDR1 reads MNHEY; CDR2 reads SVGAGI.

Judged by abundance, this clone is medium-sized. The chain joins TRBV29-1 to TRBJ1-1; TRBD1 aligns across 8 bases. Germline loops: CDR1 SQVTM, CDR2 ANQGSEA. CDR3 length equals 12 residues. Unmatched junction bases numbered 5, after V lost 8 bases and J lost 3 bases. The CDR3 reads CSTWGQDTEAFF. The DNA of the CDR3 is TGCAGCACCTGGGGACAGGACACTGAAGCTTTCTTT.

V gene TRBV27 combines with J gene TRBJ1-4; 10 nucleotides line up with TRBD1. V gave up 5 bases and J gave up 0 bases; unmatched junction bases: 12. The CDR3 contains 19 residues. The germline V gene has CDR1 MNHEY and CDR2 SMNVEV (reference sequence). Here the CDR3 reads CASSPLRDRGFSTNEKLFF. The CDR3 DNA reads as TGTGCCAGCAGTCCCCTCCGGGACAGGGGATTTTCAACTAATGAAAAACTGTTTTTT.

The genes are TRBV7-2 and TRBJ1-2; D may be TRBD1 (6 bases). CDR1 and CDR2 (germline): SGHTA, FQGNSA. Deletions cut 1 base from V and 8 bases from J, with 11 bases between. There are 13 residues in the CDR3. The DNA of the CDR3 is TGTGCCAGCAGCTTAGTCAGGGGCGGGGGCTACACCTTC. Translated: CASSLVRGGGYTF.

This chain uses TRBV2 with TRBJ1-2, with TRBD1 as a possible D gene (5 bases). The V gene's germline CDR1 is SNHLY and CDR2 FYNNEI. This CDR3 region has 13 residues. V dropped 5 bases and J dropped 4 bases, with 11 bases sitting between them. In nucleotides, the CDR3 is TGTGCCAGCAGTCCAACAGGCCTCTATGGCTACACCTTC. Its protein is CASSPTGLYGYTF. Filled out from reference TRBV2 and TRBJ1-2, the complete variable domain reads EPEVTQTPSHQVTQMGQEVILRCVPISNHLYFYWYRQILGQKVEFLVSFYNNEISEKSEIFDDQFSVERPDGSNFTLKIRSTKLEDSAMYFCASSPTGLYGYTFGSGTRLTVV.

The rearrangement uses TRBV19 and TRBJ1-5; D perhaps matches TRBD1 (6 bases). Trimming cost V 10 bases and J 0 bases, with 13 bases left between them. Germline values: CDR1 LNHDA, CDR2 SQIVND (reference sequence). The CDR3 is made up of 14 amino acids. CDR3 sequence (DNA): TGTGCCACTAGACAGGCGCTTAGCAATCAGCCCCAGCATTTT. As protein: CATRQALSNQPQHF.

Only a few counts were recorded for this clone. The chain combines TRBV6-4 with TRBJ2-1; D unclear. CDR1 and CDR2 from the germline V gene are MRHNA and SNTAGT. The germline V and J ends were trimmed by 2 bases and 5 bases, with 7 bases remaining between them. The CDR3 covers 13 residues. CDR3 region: CASSDDTHNEQFF. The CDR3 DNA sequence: TGTGCCAGCAGTGACGACACCCACAATGAGCAGTTCTTC.

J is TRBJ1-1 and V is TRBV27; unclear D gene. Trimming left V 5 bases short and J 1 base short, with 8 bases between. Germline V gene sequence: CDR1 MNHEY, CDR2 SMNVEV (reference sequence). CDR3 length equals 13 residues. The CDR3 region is CASSPRQNTEAFF. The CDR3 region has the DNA TGTGCCAGCAGTCCCAGACAGAACACTGAAGCTTTCTTT.

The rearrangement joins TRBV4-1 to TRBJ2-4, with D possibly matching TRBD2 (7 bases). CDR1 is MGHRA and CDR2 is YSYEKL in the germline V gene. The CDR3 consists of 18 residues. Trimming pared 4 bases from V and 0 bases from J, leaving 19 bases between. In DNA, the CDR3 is TGCGCCAGCAGCCCCGGGGGGCAGGGACCTATAGCCAAAAACATTCAGTACTTC. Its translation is CASSPGGQGPIAKNIQYF.

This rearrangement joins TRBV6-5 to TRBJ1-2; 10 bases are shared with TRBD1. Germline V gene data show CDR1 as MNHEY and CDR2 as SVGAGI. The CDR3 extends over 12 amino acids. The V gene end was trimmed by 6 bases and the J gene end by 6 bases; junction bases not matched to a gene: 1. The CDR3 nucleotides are TGTGCCAGCAGGGGACAGGGGAATGGCTACACCTTC. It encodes CASRGQGNGYTF.

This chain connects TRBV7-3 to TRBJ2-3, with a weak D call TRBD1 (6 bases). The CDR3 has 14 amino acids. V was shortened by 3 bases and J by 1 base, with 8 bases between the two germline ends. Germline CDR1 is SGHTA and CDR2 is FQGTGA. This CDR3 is CASSFGGGTDTQYF. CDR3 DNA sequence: TGTGCCAGCAGCTTTGGGGGCGGCACAGATACGCAGTATTTT. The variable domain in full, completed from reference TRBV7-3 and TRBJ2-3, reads GAGVSQTPSNKVTEKGKYVELRCDPISGHTALYWYRQSLGQGPEFLIYFQGTGAADDSGLPNDRFFAVRPEGSVSTLKIQRTERGDSAVYLCASSFGGGTDTQYFGPGTRLTVL.

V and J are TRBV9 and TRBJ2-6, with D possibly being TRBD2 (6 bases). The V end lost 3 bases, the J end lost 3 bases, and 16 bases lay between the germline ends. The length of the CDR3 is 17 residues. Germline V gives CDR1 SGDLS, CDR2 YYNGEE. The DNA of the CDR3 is TGTGCCAGCAGCGGAGGCGGGGCTACGGGTGGGGCCAACGTCCTGACTTTC. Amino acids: CASSGGGATGGANVLTF. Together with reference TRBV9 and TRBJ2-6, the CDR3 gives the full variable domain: DSGVTQTPKHLITATGQRVTLRCSPRSGDLSVYWYQQSLDQGLQFLIQYYNGEERAKGNILERFSAQQFPDLHSELNLSSLELGDSALYFCASSGGGATGGANVLTFGAGSRLTVL.

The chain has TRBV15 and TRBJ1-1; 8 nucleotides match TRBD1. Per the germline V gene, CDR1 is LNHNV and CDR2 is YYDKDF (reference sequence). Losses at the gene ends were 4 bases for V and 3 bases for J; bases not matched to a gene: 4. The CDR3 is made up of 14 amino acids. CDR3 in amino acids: CATSTAGGYTEAFF. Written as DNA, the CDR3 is TGTGCCACCAGCACGGCAGGGGGCTACACTGAAGCTTTCTTT.

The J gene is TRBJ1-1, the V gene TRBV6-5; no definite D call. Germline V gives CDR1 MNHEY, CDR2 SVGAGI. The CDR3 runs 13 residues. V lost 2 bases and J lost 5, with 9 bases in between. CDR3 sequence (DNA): TGTGCCAGCAGTTACGAGGATTTTACTGAAGCTTTCTTT. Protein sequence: CASSYEDFTEAFF.

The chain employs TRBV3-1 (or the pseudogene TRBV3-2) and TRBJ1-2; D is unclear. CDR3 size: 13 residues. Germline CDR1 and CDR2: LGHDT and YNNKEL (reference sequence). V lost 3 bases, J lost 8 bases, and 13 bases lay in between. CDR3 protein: CASSHTREGGYTF. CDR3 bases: TGTGCCAGCAGCCACACCCGTGAGGGAGGCTACACCTTC.